These T cell receptor beta chains were read from a single sample in a study of cytomegalovirus exposure and HLA in healthy donors. Method: immunoSEQ multiplex PCR; TCRdb's copy keeps in-frame clones and lacks some. This table holds approximately 210,000 clones, 79% found once. Sequencing was done on a sample of PBMCs. The receptors were sampled from a girl under 18 in good health and CMV-seropositive. Both conserved end residues are part of each CDR3. The D gene is left open where the match is weak. A clone size is listed for some rows: how often the clone was seen (once, few, many), or a class if it is expanded.

J,size,D,V,DNA,CDR3
TRBJ2-3,.,TRBD2,TRBV9,TGTGCCAGCAGCGTAGGGACTAGCGGGGCAAACACAGATACGCAGTATTTT,CASSVGTSGANTDTQYF
TRBJ1-5,.,.,TRBV6-6,TGTGCCAGCAGATTAGGACAGTTCAGCAATCAGCCCCAGCATTTT,CASRLGQFSNQPQHF
TRBJ1-2,.,TRBD1,TRBV6-6,TGTGCCAGCACCCCATCCCCAGGGGGCAGGGGCTACACCTTC,CASTPSPGGRGYTF
TRBJ2-1,.,.,TRBV5-1,TGCGCCAGCAGCTTGGGTCTGTCAGGGTCTAGCGCTTACAATGAGCAGTTCTTC,CASSLGLSGSSAYNEQFF
TRBJ1-5,.,TRBD1,TRBV6-5,TGTGCCAGCAGGGCAACCGGGACAGGGAATCAGCCCCAGCATTTT,CASRATGTGNQPQHF
TRBJ1-2,.,.,TRBV5-6,TGTGCCAGCAGCTGGGGGCGGACAGCCTCCTATGGCTACACCTTC,CASSWGRTASYGYTF
TRBJ2-7,few,.,TRBV6-6,TGTGCCAGCAGAGATTTAGGCAGGGAGCAGTACTTC,CASRDLGREQYF
TRBJ1-1,.,.,TRBV4-3,TGCGCCAGCAGTCTTAAGGAGGGTTACACTGAAGCTTTCTTT,CASSLKEGYTEAFF
TRBJ2-7,.,TRBD1,TRBV4-3,TGCGCCAGCAGCCAAGGATTCTGGGACAGCACCTCCTACGAGCAGTACTTC,CASSQGFWDSTSYEQYF
TRBJ1-1,.,TRBD1,TRBV10-1,TGCGCCAGCAGTGACTCCGGGACAGGGAACACTGAAGCTTTCTTT,CASSDSGTGNTEAFF
TRBJ2-1,.,.,TRBV5-1,TGCGCCAGCAGCCCGACAGGCGGGGAGCAGTTCTTC,CASSPTGGEQFF
TRBJ2-7,.,TRBD1,TRBV27,TGTGCCAGCAACCAGCCGGGACAGGGCTCCTACGAGCAGTACTTC,CASNQPGQGSYEQYF
TRBJ1-2,.,.,TRBV5-1,TGCGCCAGCAGCTTCAACAGGAATAACTATGGCTACACCTTC,CASSFNRNNYGYTF
TRBJ2-5,.,TRBD1,TRBV28,TGTGCCAGCAGTGCGGGACAGGGAGAGACCCAGTACTTC,CASSAGQGETQYF
TRBJ2-4,.,.,TRBV7-2,TGTGCCAGCAGCTTACCGCCCCGGGGAAACAAAAACATTCAGTACTTC,CASSLPPRGNKNIQYF
TRBJ2-5,.,.,TRBV7-2,TGTGCCAGCAGCTTGAACAGAGAAGAGACCCAGTACTTC,CASSLNREETQYF
TRBJ2-4,.,.,TRBV19,TGTGCCAGTAGTATAGGGCAGGGTAAAAACATTCAGTACTTC,CASSIGQGKNIQYF
TRBJ2-7,.,TRBD1,TRBV7-2,TGTGCCAGCAGCTCCCGGGACAGCACCTACGAGCAGTACTTC,CASSSRDSTYEQYF
TRBJ1-2,.,TRBD1,TRBV6-6,TGTGCCAGCAGTTACGGAGGGGGCTCCGACTATGGCTACACCTTC,CASSYGGGSDYGYTF
TRBJ1-6,.,.,TRBV19,TGTGCCACCCGGACGGACTCGAGCTCCTATAATTCACCCCTCCACTTT,CATRTDSSSYNSPLHF
TRBJ2-5,.,.,TRBV7-8,TGTGCCAGCAGCTTAGTTCCACTGAAAGAGACCCAGTACTTC,CASSLVPLKETQYF
TRBJ2-2,.,TRBD2,TRBV7-8,TGTGCCAGCAGCGAGCGGGGGGGCCACACCGGGGAGCTGTTTTTT,CASSERGGHTGELFF
TRBJ1-2,.,TRBD1,TRBV4-2,TGTGCCAGCAGCCCGACAGGGGGGAACTATGGCTACACCTTC,CASSPTGGNYGYTF
TRBJ2-7,.,.,TRBV5-4,TGTGCCAGCAGCTTCCATGGGACGGCGGGGTACGAGCAGTACTTC,CASSFHGTAGYEQYF
TRBJ2-3,.,.,TRBV9,TGTGCCAGCAGCGTAGAAGGGGCAGGCGATACGCAGTATTTT,CASSVEGAGDTQYF
TRBJ1-1,.,.,TRBV7-8,TGTGCCAGCAGCTCATCCGACTGGTTCACTGAAGCTTTCTTT,CASSSSDWFTEAFF
TRBJ1-2,.,.,TRBV7-2,TGTGCCAGCAGCTTATCAAACTATGGCTACACCTTC,CASSLSNYGYTF
TRBJ1-6,few,.,TRBV5-1,TGCGCCAGCAGGGAGGAAAATTCACCCCTCCACTTT,CASREENSPLHF
TRBJ2-1,.,.,TRBV7-2,TGTGCCAGCAGCGCGGGGAGTTATGAGCAGTTCTTC,CASSAGSYEQFF
TRBJ2-7,.,TRBD1,TRBV4-1,TGCGCCAGCAGCCAACACCAGGGACAGGGAATGTACGAGCAGTACTTC,CASSQHQGQGMYEQYF
TRBJ1-1,few,.,TRBV6-5,TGTGCCAGCAGTTACTCGTTCCAGGGGAGTACTGAAGCTTTCTTT,CASSYSFQGSTEAFF
TRBJ1-2,.,.,TRBV6-6,TGTGCCAGCAGTTACGGCGGTAACTATGGCTACACCTTC,CASSYGGNYGYTF
TRBJ2-7,.,.,TRBV11-2,TGTGCCAGCAGCTTTATCTTCACGGGGATTAGCGAGCAGTACTTC,CASSFIFTGISEQYF
TRBJ1-2,.,.,TRBV11-2,TGTGCCAGCAGGTTAGCCGAAGGTTCGGAGGTTAACACCTTC,CASRLAEGSEVNTF
TRBJ2-1,.,.,TRBV10-1,TGCGCCAGCAGTGGGGGCACCTACAATGAGCAGTTCTTC,CASSGGTYNEQFF
TRBJ2-7,.,TRBD1,TRBV4-3,TGCGCCAGCAGCCAAACTGACAGGGGTAATCACGAGCAGTACTTC,CASSQTDRGNHEQYF
TRBJ2-3,.,.,TRBV5-4,TGTGCCAGCAGCTTGGGTACGGGGTTTAACACAGATACGCAGTATTTT,CASSLGTGFNTDTQYF
TRBJ2-6,once,.,TRBV7-8,TGTGCCAGCAGCTTTATACGCTACAGCCCAAACTCTGGGGCCAACGTCCTGACTTTC,CASSFIRYSPNSGANVLTF
TRBJ1-5,.,TRBD1,TRBV19,TGTGCCAGTAGTGCCAGGGACAGGCCCTATAGCAATCAGCCCCAGCATTTT,CASSARDRPYSNQPQHF
TRBJ1-5,.,TRBD1,TRBV5-1,TGCGCCAGCAGCTTGCAGGGGGCAGGTCAGCCCCAGCATTTT,CASSLQGAGQPQHF
TRBJ1-6,.,.,TRBV9,TGTGCCAGCACAACTACGGGGTCCTATAATTCACCCCTCCACTTT,CASTTTGSYNSPLHF
TRBJ2-7,few,TRBD2,TRBV4-3,TGCGCCAGCAGTGCCCCCGGGGGGGCCCATGAGCAGTACTTC,CASSAPGGAHEQYF
TRBJ2-7,.,TRBD2,TRBV9,TGTGCCAGCAGCGAGGGGACTAGCCTACTTGGGGAGCAGTACTTC,CASSEGTSLLGEQYF
TRBJ2-1,few,.,TRBV5-4,TGTGCCAGCAGCTTGGTTCCCGGGGACAATGAGCAGTTCTTC,CASSLVPGDNEQFF
TRBJ1-5,.,.,TRBV4-2,TGTGCCAGCAGCCAAGATCCGTATAGCAATCAGCCCCAGCATTTT,CASSQDPYSNQPQHF
TRBJ1-2,once,.,TRBV5-3,TGTGCCAGAAGCTTACCCAGGGGCGGGGGTGGCTACACCTTC,CARSLPRGGGGYTF
TRBJ2-3,.,TRBD2,TRBV4-3,TGCGCCAGCAGCCAAGATACTAGCGGGGTCGGCACAGATACGCAGTATTTT,CASSQDTSGVGTDTQYF
TRBJ2-7,.,.,TRBV6-5,TGTGCCAGCAGTTACGGCACAACCACCTACGAGCAGTACTTC,CASSYGTTTYEQYF
TRBJ2-7,.,TRBD2,TRBV4-2,TGTGCCAGCAGCCAAGATGACAGCGGGAGCTACGAGCAGTACTTC,CASSQDDSGSYEQYF
TRBJ2-1,few,TRBD2,TRBV10-3,TGTGCCATCAGTGAGTCGGCGGGGGACTACAATGAGCAGTTCTTC,CAISESAGDYNEQFF
TRBJ1-1,.,.,TRBV19,TGTGCCAGTAGAAAACAGGAGAACACTGAAGCTTTCTTT,CASRKQENTEAFF